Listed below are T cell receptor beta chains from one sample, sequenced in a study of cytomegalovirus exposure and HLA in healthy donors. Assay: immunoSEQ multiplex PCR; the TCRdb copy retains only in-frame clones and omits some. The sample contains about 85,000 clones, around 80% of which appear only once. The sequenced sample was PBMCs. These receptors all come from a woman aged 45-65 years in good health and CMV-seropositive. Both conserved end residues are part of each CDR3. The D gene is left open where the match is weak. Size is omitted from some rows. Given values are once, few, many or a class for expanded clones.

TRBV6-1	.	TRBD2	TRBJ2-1	TGTGCCAGCAGGTTTGGTAGCGGGGGGCCGAATGAGCAGTTCTTC	CASRFGSGGPNEQFF
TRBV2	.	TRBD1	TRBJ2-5	TGTGCCAGCAGTTCCGGACAGGTTGCCCCGGGGACCCAGTACTTC	CASSSGQVAPGTQYF
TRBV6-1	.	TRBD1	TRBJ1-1	TGTGCCAGCAGTGGGAGGTGGCGGGACAGAAACACTGAAGCTTTCTTT	CASSGRWRDRNTEAFF
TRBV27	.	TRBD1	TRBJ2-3	TGTGCCAGCAGCTGGGACAGGGGAGACACAGATACGCAGTATTTT	CASSWDRGDTDTQYF
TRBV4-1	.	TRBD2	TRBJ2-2	TGCGCCAGCAGCCAGGCCGGGAGGGCCCCCACCGGGGAGCTGTTTTTT	CASSQAGRAPTGELFF
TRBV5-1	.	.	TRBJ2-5	TGCGCCAGCAGCTTTACCGCTAAAGAGACCCAGTACTTC	CASSFTAKETQYF
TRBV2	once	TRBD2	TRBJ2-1	TGTGCCAGCAGTGAGACTAGCAGTCGAGTAAACTACAATGAGCAGTTCTTC	CASSETSSRVNYNEQFF
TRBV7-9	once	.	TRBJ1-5	TGTGCCAGCAGCTTAGACCTCGGGCCCCAGCATTTT	CASSLDLGPQHF
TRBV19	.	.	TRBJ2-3	TGTGCCAGTAGTTTGGGTGGGGGGACTAGCACAGATACGCAGTATTTT	CASSLGGGTSTDTQYF
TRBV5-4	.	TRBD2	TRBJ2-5	TGTGCCAGCAGCTTGGGGGGACTAGCGCCCAAGGAGACCCAGTACTTC	CASSLGGLAPKETQYF
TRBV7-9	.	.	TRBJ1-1	TGTGCCAGCAGCCCCGGACAGAACACTGAAGCTTTCTTT	CASSPGQNTEAFF
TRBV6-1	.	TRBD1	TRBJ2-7	TGTGCCAGCAAGGCAGGGGGCGGCGAGCAGTACTTC	CASKAGGGEQYF
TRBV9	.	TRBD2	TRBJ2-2	TGTGCCAGCAGCGACGCTGAGGTACGGGGGGCGAACACCGGGGAGCTGTTTTTT	CASSDAEVRGANTGELFF
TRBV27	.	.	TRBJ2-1	TGTGCCAGCGCCAGGGGTGCTGGGCAGTTCTTC	CASARGAGQFF
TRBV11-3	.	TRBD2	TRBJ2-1	TGTGCCAGCAGCCCGGGACTAGCGGGAGGGCGAGTTGAGCAGTTCTTC	CASSPGLAGGRVEQFF
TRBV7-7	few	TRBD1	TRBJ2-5	TGTGCTAGCAGCCCCTCCCTTGCGGGACAGGGCGCGGAGACCCAGTACTTC	CASSPSLAGQGAETQYF
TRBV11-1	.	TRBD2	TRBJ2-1	TGTGCCAGCAGCGTTAGACTAGCGGGACAGCAGTTCTTC	CASSVRLAGQQFF
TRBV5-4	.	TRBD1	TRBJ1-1	TGTGCCAGCAGCTCGGGACAGGGGCGAACTGAAGCTTTCTTT	CASSSGQGRTEAFF
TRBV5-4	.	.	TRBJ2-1	TGTGCCAGCAGCTCCCCTATGGCAGGGAACAATGAGCAGTTCTTC	CASSSPMAGNNEQFF
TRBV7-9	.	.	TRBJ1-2	TGTGCCAGCAGCCCAGACAGCCTCTATGGCTACACCTTC	CASSPDSLYGYTF
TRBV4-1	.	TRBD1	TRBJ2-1	TGCGCCAGCAGCCAAGTTGTACAGGGGCCCTACAATGAGCAGTTCTTC	CASSQVVQGPYNEQFF
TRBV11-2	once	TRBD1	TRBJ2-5	TGTGCCAGCAGCCGATACCGGGACAGGGGGGGAGAGACCCAGTACTTC	CASSRYRDRGGETQYF
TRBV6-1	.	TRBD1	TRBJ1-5	TGTGCCAGCAGTGAGGGGACAGTATTTAATCAGCCCCAGCATTTT	CASSEGTVFNQPQHF
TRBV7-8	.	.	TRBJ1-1	TGTGCCAGCAGCTTAGGAAGGGGGATGAACACTGAAGCTTTCTTT	CASSLGRGMNTEAFF
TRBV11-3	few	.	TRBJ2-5	TGTGCCAGCACCAAAGGGGGCCAAGAGACCCAGTACTTC	CASTKGGQETQYF
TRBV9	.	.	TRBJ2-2	TGTGCCAGCAGCGTCTGGAGAACCGGGGAGCTGTTTTTT	CASSVWRTGELFF
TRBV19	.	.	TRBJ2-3	TGTGCCAGTACCGACTGGCGGGGTACGCAGTATTTT	CASTDWRGTQYF
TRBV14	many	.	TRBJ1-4	TGTGCCAGCGCGGCCAGACCTAATGAAAAACTGTTTTTT	CASAARPNEKLFF
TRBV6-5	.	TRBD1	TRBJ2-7	TGTGCCAGCCGACGGACAGGGGTCTACGAGCAGTACTTC	CASRRTGVYEQYF
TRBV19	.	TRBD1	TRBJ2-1	TGTGCCAGTAGTATTGGGGGCAGGGGGTACAATGAGCAGTTCTTC	CASSIGGRGYNEQFF
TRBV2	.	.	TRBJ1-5	TGTGCCAGCAGTGTGACATCTCAGCCCCAGCATTTT	CASSVTSQPQHF
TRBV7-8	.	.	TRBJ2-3	TGTGCCAGCAGCTCTGAGCGGGCCCCCCTCTATACGCAGTATTTT	CASSSERAPLYTQYF
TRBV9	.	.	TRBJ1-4	TGTGCCAGCAGCGACCGTGCCGGGGAAAAACTGTTTTTT	CASSDRAGEKLFF
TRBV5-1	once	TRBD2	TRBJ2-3	TGCGCCAGCAGCTTGTTGGCGGGGGGCACAGATACGCAGTATTTT	CASSLLAGGTDTQYF
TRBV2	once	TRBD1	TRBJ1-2	TGTGCCAGCAGTACCCAGACAGGGAATCAAGGTGGCTACACCTTC	CASSTQTGNQGGYTF
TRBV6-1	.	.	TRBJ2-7	TGTGCCAGCAGTCCCCAGGGCATCGAGCAGTACTTC	CASSPQGIEQYF
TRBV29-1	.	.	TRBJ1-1	TGCAGCGTTCCCGTCCTTGGGGGGGAAGCTTTCTTT	CSVPVLGGEAFF
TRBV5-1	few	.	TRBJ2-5	TGCGCCAGCAGCTTGAATCAGCGAGGGGAGACCCAGTACTTC	CASSLNQRGETQYF
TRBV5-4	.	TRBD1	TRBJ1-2	TGTGCCAGTAGAGGGTCGGTGACAGGGGAGTATGGCTACACCTTC	CASRGSVTGEYGYTF
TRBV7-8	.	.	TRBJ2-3	TGTGCCAGCAGCCCCGGGACAAGGGCCTCAGATACGCAGTATTTT	CASSPGTRASDTQYF
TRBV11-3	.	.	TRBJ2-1	TGTGCCAGCAGCTTATACAGCGGACCTGCCTACAATGAGCAGTTCTTC	CASSLYSGPAYNEQFF
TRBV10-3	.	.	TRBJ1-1	TGTGCCATCAGTGAGAGCGCTGAAGCTTTCTTT	CAISESAEAFF
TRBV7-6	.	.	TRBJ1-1	TGTGCCAGCAGCTTAGGCCGTGTGAGGGCCCCTAGCCGGAACACTGAAGCTTTCTTT	CASSLGRVRAPSRNTEAFF
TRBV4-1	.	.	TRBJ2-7	TGCGCCAGCAGCCAAGAACAGGCTGGCCACTACGAGCAGTACTTC	CASSQEQAGHYEQYF
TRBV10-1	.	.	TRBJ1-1	TGCGCCAGCAGTGAGTCGGGGGGGCGGACCACTGAAGCTTTCTTT	CASSESGGRTTEAFF
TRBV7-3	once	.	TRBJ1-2	TGTGCCAGCAGCTTTACGGGAGGGAGCGGGTTCACCTTC	CASSFTGGSGFTF
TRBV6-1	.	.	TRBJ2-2	TGTGCCAGCAGAGCTACGGTGAACACCGGGGAGCTGTTTTTT	CASRATVNTGELFF
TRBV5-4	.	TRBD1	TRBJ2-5	TGTGCCAGCAGCTTTACGGGACAGAAAGAGACCCAGTACTTC	CASSFTGQKETQYF
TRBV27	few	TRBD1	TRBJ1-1	TGTGCCAGCAGTTTATCGGGACAGGCGAACACTGAAGCTTTCTTT	CASSLSGQANTEAFF
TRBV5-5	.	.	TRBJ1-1	TGTGCCAGCAGCTCCACGGACGGAGGTAACACTGAAGCTTTCTTT	CASSSTDGGNTEAFF
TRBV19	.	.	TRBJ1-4	TGTGCCAGTAGTATGGGTGAGAGGAGTGAAAAACTGTTTTTT	CASSMGERSEKLFF
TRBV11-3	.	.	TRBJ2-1	TGTGCCAGCAGCCTCAGAAGGAGGGTACGGAACAATGAGCAGTTCTTC	CASSLRRRVRNNEQFF
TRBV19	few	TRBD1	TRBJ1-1	TGTGCCAGTAAACCAGGACAGGGGGTCTGGGGAAACACTGAAGCTTTCTTT	CASKPGQGVWGNTEAFF
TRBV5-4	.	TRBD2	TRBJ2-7	TGTGCCAGCAGCTTGGCGATAGCGGGTTATAACGAGCAGTACTTC	CASSLAIAGYNEQYF
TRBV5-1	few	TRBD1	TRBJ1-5	TGCGCCAGCAGCGTGGGACAGGGGGATCAGCCCCAGCATTTT	CASSVGQGDQPQHF
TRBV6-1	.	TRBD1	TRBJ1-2	TGTGCCAGCAGTGAATGGACAGGGGATGGCTACACCTTC	CASSEWTGDGYTF
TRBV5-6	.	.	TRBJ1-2	TGTGCCAGCAGCCGGGTCGGGAGCTCCTATGGCTACACCTTC	CASSRVGSSYGYTF
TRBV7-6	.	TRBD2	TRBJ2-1	TGTGCCAGCAGCTTACCGACTAGCGGGAGTAAGCCTAACAATGAGCAGTTCTTC	CASSLPTSGSKPNNEQFF